A selection of T cell receptor beta chains follows, all from one sample in a study of shared clonotypes between healthy human individuals. Sequencing used immunoSEQ multiplex PCR; TCRdb keeps in-frame clones, though not all of them. This table has hundreds of thousands of clones, 80% to 95% appearing once. The sample comprised naive CD8+ T cells sorted from blood. Source of these receptors: a man aged 30-40 years in good health. Each CDR3 is given with its conserved first and last residue. A D gene is named only where the DNA matches it firmly. A clone size is listed for some rows: how often the clone was seen (once, few, many), or a class if it is expanded.

v_call,j_call,clone_size,d_call,cdr3_aa,cdr3_nt
TRBV18,TRBJ2-7,NA,NA,CASSLPSSYEQYF,TGTGCCAGCTCTCTCCCGAGCTCCTACGAGCAGTACTTC
TRBV2,TRBJ2-1,NA,NA,CASIELTNEQFF,TGTGCCAGCATCGAACTCACGAATGAGCAGTTCTTC
TRBV11-2,TRBJ2-7,NA,NA,CASSYGGASYEQYF,TGTGCCAGCAGCTACGGAGGGGCGTCCTACGAGCAGTACTTC
TRBV10-3,TRBJ2-1,NA,TRBD1,CAINDRGSYNEQFF,TGTGCCATCAATGACAGGGGCTCCTACAATGAGCAGTTCTTC
TRBV5-6,TRBJ2-3,NA,TRBD2,CASSLAGSTDTQYF,TGTGCCAGCAGTTTAGCGGGAAGCACAGATACGCAGTATTTT
TRBV6-1,TRBJ2-2,NA,TRBD2,CASSEEGLAGRRTGELFF,TGTGCCAGCAGTGAAGAAGGGCTAGCGGGGCGACGGACCGGGGAGCTGTTTTTT
TRBV15,TRBJ1-5,NA,TRBD1,CATSRDPYRGSNQPQHF,TGTGCCACCAGCAGAGATCCTTACAGGGGCAGCAATCAGCCCCAGCATTTT
TRBV19,TRBJ2-7,once,NA,CASSIGPRYEQYF,TGTGCCAGTAGTATAGGTCCACGCTACGAGCAGTACTTC
TRBV10-1,TRBJ2-3,NA,NA,CASSGRSPSTDTQYF,TGCGCCAGCAGTGGGCGCTCCCCTAGCACAGATACGCAGTATTTT
TRBV4-2,TRBJ2-1,NA,NA,CASSQDLEAGNEQFF,TGTGCCAGCAGCCAAGATCTGGAGGCAGGTAATGAGCAGTTCTTC
TRBV7-9,TRBJ2-1,NA,NA,CASSLIRRDNEQFF,TGTGCCAGCAGCTTAATCCGACGGGACAATGAGCAGTTCTTC
TRBV2,TRBJ1-4,NA,NA,CASSERRDNEKLFF,TGTGCCAGCAGTGAGCGGAGGGATAATGAAAAACTGTTTTTT
TRBV7-6,TRBJ2-7,NA,TRBD1,CASSLWSGGNEQYF,TGTGCCAGCAGCTTATGGTCAGGGGGAAATGAGCAGTACTTC
TRBV9,TRBJ2-7,NA,TRBD1,CASSARDRAYEQYF,TGTGCCAGCAGCGCTCGGGACAGGGCCTACGAGCAGTACTTC
TRBV5-1,TRBJ1-2,NA,NA,CASEGAQGYTF,TGCGCCAGCGAAGGAGCCCAAGGCTACACCTTC
TRBV7-8,TRBJ2-6,NA,NA,CASLKGVGGSGANVLTF,TGTGCCAGCCTCAAAGGGGTGGGAGGCTCTGGGGCCAACGTCCTGACTTTC
TRBV7-3,TRBJ2-5,NA,NA,CASSLNPAGTPETQYF,TGTGCCAGCAGCTTAAACCCGGCGGGAACCCCGGAGACCCAGTACTTC
TRBV28,TRBJ2-7,NA,NA,CVSSPMLGPLGQYF,TGTGTCAGCAGTCCTATGCTTGGGCCCCTAGGGCAGTACTTC
TRBV2,TRBJ1-1,NA,NA,CASSEGSLNTEAFF,TGTGCCAGCAGTGAGGGGAGCTTGAACACTGAAGCTTTCTTT
TRBV7-3,TRBJ2-7,NA,TRBD2,CASSITGTSGYEQYF,TGTGCCAGCAGCATCACCGGGACTAGCGGCTACGAGCAGTACTTC
TRBV28,TRBJ2-3,NA,NA,CASSLPDSSYTDTQYF,TGTGCCAGCAGTTTACCGGACAGCAGCTACACAGATACGCAGTATTTT
TRBV28,TRBJ2-2,NA,TRBD2,CASSFLLAAHTGELFF,TGTGCCAGCAGTTTTCTGCTAGCGGCCCACACCGGGGAGCTGTTTTTT
TRBV5-1,TRBJ2-7,NA,NA,CASSLESPLYEQYF,TGCGCCAGCAGCTTGGAATCGCCTCTCTACGAGCAGTACTTC
TRBV5-3,TRBJ2-1,NA,TRBD1,CASSPDRDNNEQFF,TGTGCCAGCAGCCCCGACAGGGATAACAATGAGCAGTTCTTC
TRBV6-5,TRBJ2-7,once,TRBD2,CASSPGTRYEQYF,TGTGCCAGCAGCCCGGGGACTAGGTACGAGCAGTACTTC